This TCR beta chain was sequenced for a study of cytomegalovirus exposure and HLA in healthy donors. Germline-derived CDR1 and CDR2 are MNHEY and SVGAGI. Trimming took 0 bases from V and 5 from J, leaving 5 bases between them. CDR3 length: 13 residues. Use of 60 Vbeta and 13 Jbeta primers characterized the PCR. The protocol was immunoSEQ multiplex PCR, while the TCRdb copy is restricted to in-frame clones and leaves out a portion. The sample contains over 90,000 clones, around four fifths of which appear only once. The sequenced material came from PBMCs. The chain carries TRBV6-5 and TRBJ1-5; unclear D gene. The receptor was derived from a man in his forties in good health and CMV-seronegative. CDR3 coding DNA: TGTGCCAGCAGTTACTCGCAGTATCAGCCCCAGCATTTT. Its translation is CASSYSQYQPQHF.